One sample yielded the 13 T cell receptor beta chains listed below, sequenced in a study of Ad26.COV2.S vaccination and SARS-CoV-2 variants. Sequenced by immunoSEQ multiplex PCR; TCRdb stores in-frame clones only, minus some. Here the sample spans around 370,000 clones, 92% being singletons. This material consisted of peripheral blood, taken after recovery from COVID-19. The receptors come from a human donor who had recovered from COVID-19.

This chain joins TRBV27 and TRBJ2-2, with D maybe TRBD2 (5 bases). Germline V lookup: CDR1 MNHEY, CDR2 SMNVEV (reference sequence). V lost 8 bases, J lost 4 bases, and 11 bases lay in between. The CDR3 is 13 amino acids. This CDR3 reads CASRTRGTGELFF. The CDR3 region has the DNA TGTGCCAGCCGAACACGGGGCACCGGGGAGCTGTTTTTT.

The gene calls are TRBV10-3 and TRBJ1-3, with TRBD1 matching over 7 bases. This CDR3 comprises 16 residues. Looked up from germline, CDR1 is ENHRY and CDR2 is SYGVKD. DNA for the CDR3: TGTCCCACCAAAAGAGACGACAGGGTCTCTGGAAACACCATATATTTT. Protein sequence: CPTKRDDRVSGNTIYF.

DNA for the CDR3: TGTGCCAGCAGCTTAATGGGACAGGAAGCTTTCTTT. Translation gives CASSLMGQEAFF. The rearrangement uses TRBV7-9 and TRBJ1-1; 7 bases map to TRBD1. The V segment lost 2 bases and the J segment 8 bases; nucleotides outside the gene matches: 2. Germline CDR1 and CDR2: SEHNR and FQNEAQ (reference sequence). This CDR3 has 12 residues.

J is TRBJ2-7 and V is TRBV3-1 (or the pseudogene TRBV3-2); D gene unclear. The CDR3 has 14 residues. Germline lookup yields CDR1 LGHDT and CDR2 YNNKEL (reference sequence). Trimming pared 0 bases from V and 0 bases from J, leaving 6 bases between. CDR3: CASSQDRPSYEQYF. The CDR3 DNA reads TGTGCCAGCAGCCAAGATAGACCCTCCTACGAGCAGTACTTC.

The chain links TRBV9 to TRBJ2-7; TRBD1 is a possible D gene (6 bases). Germline V lookup: CDR1 SGDLS, CDR2 YYNGEE. This CDR3 contains 14 residues. Trimming shortened V by 4 bases and J by 0 bases, and 11 bases separated the two germline ends. CDR3 in DNA: TGTGCCAGCAGCTCACAGGGCAGCTCCTACGAGCAGTACTTC. It encodes CASSSQGSSYEQYF.

This clone is a singleton in its sample. CDR3 in DNA: TGTGCCAGCAGCGCCGGGACAGGGATAAGTGAGCAGTACTTC. Translation: CASSAGTGISEQYF. V is TRBV7-3 and J is TRBJ2-7; TRBD1 agrees at 9 bases. The CDR3 consists of 14 residues. Germline lookup yields CDR1 SGHTA and CDR2 FQGTGA. The ends lost 5 bases at V and 7 bases at J; junction bases unmatched: 9. The full variable domain, with the rest looked up from reference TRBV7-3 and TRBJ2-7, is GAGVSQTPSNKVTEKGKYVELRCDPISGHTALYWYRQSLGQGPEFLIYFQGTGAADDSGLPNDRFFAVRPEGSVSTLKIQRTERGDSAVYLCASSAGTGISEQYFGPGTRLTVT.

The chain is built from TRBV4-1 and TRBJ1-4; 7 bases line up with TRBD1. J was trimmed by 8 bases and V by 0 bases; bases with no gene match: 9. Germline V gives CDR1 MGHRA, CDR2 YSYEKL. The CDR3 runs to 16 residues. The CDR3: CASSQDGGRGTEKLFF. CDR3 nucleotide sequence: TGCGCCAGCAGCCAAGATGGGGGCAGGGGGACCGAAAAACTGTTTTTT.

The rearrangement links TRBV7-9 to TRBJ1-2; D perhaps matches TRBD1 (5 bases). CDR1 SEHNR and CDR2 FQNEAQ come from the germline V gene (reference sequence). This CDR3 comprises 16 residues. V gave up 1 base and J gave up 4 bases, with 16 bases separating them. CDR3 amino acids: CASSLGRGREGYGYTF. The CDR3 region has the DNA TGTGCCAGCAGCTTAGGTCGGGGCCGGGAAGGCTATGGCTACACCTTC. Using reference TRBV7-9 and TRBJ1-2 for the parts outside the CDR3, the full variable domain is DTGVSQNPRHKITKRGQNVTFRCDPISEHNRLYWYRQTLGQGPEFLTYFQNEAQLEKSRLLSDRFSAERPKGSFSTLEIQRTEQGDSAMYLCASSLGRGREGYGYTFGSGTRLTVV.

The chain employs TRBV2 and TRBJ1-5; a weak D match, TRBD1 (6 bases). Trimming removed 5 bases from V and 6 bases from J, with 14 bases in between. This CDR3 has 14 amino acids. CDR1 is SNHLY, CDR2 FYNNEI, per germline. The CDR3 DNA is TGTGCCAGCAGTCAAGGGGGGGGGAGTCAGCCCCAGCATTTT. It specifies CASSQGGGSQPQHF.

The gene calls are TRBV4-1 and TRBJ1-2, with TRBD1 matching 8 bases. Germline V lookup: CDR1 MGHRA, CDR2 YSYEKL. CDR3 length: 16 residues. V lost 1 base, J lost 7 bases, and 11 bases stayed unmatched. The CDR3 spells CASSQGRAGTGFGYTF. CDR3 coding DNA: TGCGCCAGCAGCCAAGGGCGAGCCGGGACAGGATTTGGCTACACCTTC.

This rearrangement joins TRBV7-9 to TRBJ1-4, with D possibly being TRBD1 (5 bases). The germline V gene encodes CDR1 SEHNR and CDR2 FQNEAQ (reference sequence). The CDR3 spans 14 residues. Trimming shortened V by 0 bases and J by 6 bases, and 8 bases separated the two germline ends. The CDR3 DNA reads as TGTGCCAGCAGCTTAGCTGCAGGGTATGAAAAACTGTTTTTT. The encoded protein is CASSLAAGYEKLFF. The full variable domain, with the rest looked up from reference TRBV7-9 and TRBJ1-4, is DTGVSQNPRHKITKRGQNVTFRCDPISEHNRLYWYRQTLGQGPEFLTYFQNEAQLEKSRLLSDRFSAERPKGSFSTLEIQRTEQGDSAMYLCASSLAAGYEKLFFGSGTQLSVL.

This clone showed up just once. V usage is TRBV7-9 and J usage is TRBJ2-7; D is undetermined. Germline loops: CDR1 SEHNR, CDR2 FQNEAQ (reference sequence). This CDR3 has 16 amino acids. Trimming took 3 bases from V and 2 from J, leaving 17 bases between them. The CDR3 nucleotides are TGTGCCAGCAGCTTTAGGAACAGCCCAAAAACCTACGAGCAGTACTTC. Translated, it gives CASSFRNSPKTYEQYF.

This clone was counted between two and nine times. The chain is built from TRBV4-1 and TRBJ1-5, with no clear D. In germline, CDR1 is MGHRA, CDR2 YSYEKL. The CDR3 consists of 15 residues. Trimming took off 2 bases at V and 7 bases at J, with 15 bases between the two ends. CDR3 DNA: TGCGCCAGCAGCCAAAGCCGGGGAGTCGGGCAGCCCCAGCATTTT. Protein: CASSQSRGVGQPQHF.